A selection of T cell receptor beta chains follows, all from one sample in a study of STAT5B mutations in CD4+ large granular lymphocyte leukemia. The data were produced by immunoSEQ multiplex PCR, yet TCRdb's version contains in-frame clones alone and is incomplete. The sample includes under 30,000 clones, just under 75% of them seen just once. Sequenced material: CD4+ T cells from blood buffy coats. Receptors were obtained from a human donor in good health. CDR3s include the opening cysteine and the closing phenylalanine or tryptophan. D genes are given only for firm matches. Not all rows give a size; the values are once, few, many and, for expanded clones, a class.

j_call: TRBJ1-5
cdr3_length: 15
clone_size: NA
v_call: TRBV7-9
d_call: NA
cdr3_aa: CASSLGVGTNQPQHF
cdr3_nt: TGTGCCAGCAGCCTGGGGGTGGGGACGAATCAGCCCCAGCATTTT

j_call: TRBJ2-3
cdr3_length: 16
clone_size: NA
v_call: TRBV19
d_call: TRBD2
cdr3_aa: CASSTRSGTSTDTQYF
cdr3_nt: TGTGCCAGTAGTACCAGGAGCGGGACTAGCACAGATACGCAGTATTTT

j_call: TRBJ2-3
cdr3_length: 17
clone_size: NA
v_call: TRBV5-1
d_call: NA
cdr3_aa: CASSFGSGGGSTDTQYF
cdr3_nt: TGCGCCAGCAGCTTTGGTTCGGGGGGCGGAAGCACAGATACGCAGTATTTT

j_call: TRBJ2-7
cdr3_length: 14
clone_size: NA
v_call: TRBV5-4
d_call: NA
cdr3_aa: CASSLGPGEYEQYF
cdr3_nt: TGTGCCAGCAGCTTGGGGCCGGGAGAGTACGAGCAGTACTTC

j_call: TRBJ1-5
cdr3_length: 13
clone_size: NA
v_call: TRBV7-9
d_call: NA
cdr3_aa: CASSLSQNQPQHF
cdr3_nt: TGTGCCAGCAGCTTATCCCAAAATCAGCCCCAGCATTTT

j_call: TRBJ2-2
cdr3_length: 15
clone_size: NA
v_call: TRBV19
d_call: NA
cdr3_aa: CASSISPGFTGELFF
cdr3_nt: TGTGCCAGTAGTATATCGCCCGGGTTCACCGGGGAGCTGTTTTTT

j_call: TRBJ2-4
cdr3_length: 14
clone_size: NA
v_call: TRBV5-4
d_call: NA
cdr3_aa: CASSLAGARNIQYF
cdr3_nt: TGTGCCAGCAGCCTAGCTGGGGCCAGGAACATTCAGTACTTC

j_call: TRBJ2-7
cdr3_length: 12
clone_size: NA
v_call: TRBV30
d_call: TRBD2
cdr3_aa: CALTSGNYEQYF
cdr3_nt: TGTGCTTTGACTAGCGGGAACTACGAGCAGTACTTC

j_call: TRBJ1-1
cdr3_length: 13
clone_size: NA
v_call: TRBV2
d_call: NA
cdr3_aa: CASSGGLNTEAFF
cdr3_nt: TGTGCCAGCAGTGGCGGCCTGAACACTGAAGCTTTCTTT

j_call: TRBJ2-1
cdr3_length: 19
clone_size: NA
v_call: TRBV1
d_call: NA
cdr3_aa: CTSSQDGLAGGLSYNEQFF
cdr3_nt: TGCACCAGCAGCCAAGACGGACTAGCGGGGGGCCTCTCCTACAATGAGCAGTTCTTC

j_call: TRBJ2-7
cdr3_length: 15
clone_size: NA
v_call: TRBV6-5
d_call: NA
cdr3_aa: CASSPAGNPFYEQYF
cdr3_nt: TGTGCCAGCAGTCCCGCAGGGAACCCGTTTTACGAGCAGTACTTC

j_call: TRBJ1-1
cdr3_length: 14
clone_size: few
v_call: TRBV27
d_call: NA
cdr3_aa: CASSFNRVYSEAFF
cdr3_nt: TGTGCCAGCAGTTTTAACAGGGTTTACTCTGAAGCTTTCTTT